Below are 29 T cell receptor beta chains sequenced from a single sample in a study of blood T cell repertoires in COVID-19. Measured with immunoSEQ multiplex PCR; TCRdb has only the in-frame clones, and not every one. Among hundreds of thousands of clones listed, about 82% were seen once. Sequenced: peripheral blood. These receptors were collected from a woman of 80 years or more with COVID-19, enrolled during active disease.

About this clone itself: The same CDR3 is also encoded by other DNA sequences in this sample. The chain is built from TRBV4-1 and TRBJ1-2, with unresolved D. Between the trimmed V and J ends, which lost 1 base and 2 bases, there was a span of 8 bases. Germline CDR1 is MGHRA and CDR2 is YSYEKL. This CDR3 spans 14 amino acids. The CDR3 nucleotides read TGCGCCAGCAGCCAAGTAGGAGGGAACTATGGCTACACCTTC. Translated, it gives CASSQVGGNYGYTF.

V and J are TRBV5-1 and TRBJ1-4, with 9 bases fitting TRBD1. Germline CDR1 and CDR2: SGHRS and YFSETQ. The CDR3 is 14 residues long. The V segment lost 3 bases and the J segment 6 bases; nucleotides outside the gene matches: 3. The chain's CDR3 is CASSSGTGHEKLFF. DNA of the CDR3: TGCGCCAGCAGCTCCGGGACAGGGCATGAAAAACTGTTTTTT.

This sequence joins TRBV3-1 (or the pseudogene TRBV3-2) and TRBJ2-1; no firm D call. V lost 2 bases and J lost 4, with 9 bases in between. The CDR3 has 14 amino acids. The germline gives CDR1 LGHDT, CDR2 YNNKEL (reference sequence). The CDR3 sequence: CASSQRPAYNEQFF. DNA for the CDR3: TGTGCCAGCAGCCAAAGGCCAGCGTACAATGAGCAGTTCTTC.

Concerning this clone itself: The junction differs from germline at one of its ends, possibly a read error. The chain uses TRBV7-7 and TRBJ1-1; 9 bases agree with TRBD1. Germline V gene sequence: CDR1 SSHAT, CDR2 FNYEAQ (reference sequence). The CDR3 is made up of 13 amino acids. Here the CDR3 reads CASSVGQGTEAFF. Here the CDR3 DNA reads TGTGCTAGCAGCGTCGGACAGGGGACTGAAGCTTTCTTT.

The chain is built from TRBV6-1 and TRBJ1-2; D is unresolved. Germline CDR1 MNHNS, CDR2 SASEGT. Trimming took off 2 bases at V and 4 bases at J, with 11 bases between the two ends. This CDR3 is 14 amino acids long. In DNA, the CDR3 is TGTGCCAGCAGTGAACGGGGTTTGAGCTATGGCTACACCTTC. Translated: CASSERGLSYGYTF.

The CDR3 here is CASSRASGGGTQETQYF. The CDR3 nucleotides are TGTGCCAGCTCACGGGCTAGCGGGGGGGGAACCCAAGAGACCCAGTACTTC. The genes are TRBV18 and TRBJ2-5, with TRBD2 identical over 12 bases. This CDR3 contains 17 residues. Germline V gene lookup returns CDR1 KGHSH and CDR2 LQKENI. The V segment lost 4 bases and the J segment 1 base; nucleotides outside the gene matches: 7.

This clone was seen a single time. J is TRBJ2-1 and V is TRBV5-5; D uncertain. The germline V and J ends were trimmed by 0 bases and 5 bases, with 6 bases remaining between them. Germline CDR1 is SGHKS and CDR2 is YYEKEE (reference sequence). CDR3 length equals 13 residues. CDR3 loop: CASSLVNDNEQFF. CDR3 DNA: TGTGCCAGCAGCTTGGTCAATGACAATGAGCAGTTCTTC.

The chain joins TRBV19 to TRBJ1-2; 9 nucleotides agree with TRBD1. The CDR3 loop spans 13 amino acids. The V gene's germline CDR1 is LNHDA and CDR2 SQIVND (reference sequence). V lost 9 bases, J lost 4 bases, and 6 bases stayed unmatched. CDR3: CASRGQGVYGYTF. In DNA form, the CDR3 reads TGTGCCAGCAGGGGACAGGGAGTCTATGGCTACACCTTC.

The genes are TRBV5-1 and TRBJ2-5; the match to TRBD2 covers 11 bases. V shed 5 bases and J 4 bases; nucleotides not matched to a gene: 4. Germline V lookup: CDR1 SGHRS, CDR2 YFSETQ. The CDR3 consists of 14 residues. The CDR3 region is CASSISGGAETQYF. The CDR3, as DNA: TGCGCCAGCAGTATTAGCGGGGGGGCAGAGACCCAGTACTTC. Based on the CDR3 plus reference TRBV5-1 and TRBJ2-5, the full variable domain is KAGVTQTPRYLIKTRGQQVTLSCSPISGHRSVSWYQQTPGQGLQFLFEYFSETQRNKGNFPGRFSGRQFSNSRSEMNVSTLELGDSALYLCASSISGGAETQYFGPGTRLLVL.

The CDR3 sequence: CASSTGTGKETQYF. CDR3 nucleotides: TGTGCCAGCAGCACTGGGACAGGGAAGGAGACCCAGTACTTC. This chain connects TRBV7-9 to TRBJ2-5, with 9 bases that match TRBD1. CDR1 is SEHNR, CDR2 FQNEAQ, per germline (reference sequence). The junction had 6 bases not matched to a gene; V was cut back by 5 bases and J by 5 bases. This CDR3 spans 14 amino acids.

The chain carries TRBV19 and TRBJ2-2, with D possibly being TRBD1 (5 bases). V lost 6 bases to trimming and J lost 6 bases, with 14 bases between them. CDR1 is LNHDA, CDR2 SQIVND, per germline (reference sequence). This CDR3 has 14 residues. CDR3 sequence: CASRSRVLAGELFF. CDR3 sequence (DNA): TGTGCCAGTAGAAGCAGGGTGTTAGCCGGGGAGCTGTTTTTT. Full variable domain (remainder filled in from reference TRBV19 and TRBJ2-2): DGGITQSPKYLFRKEGQNVTLSCEQNLNHDAMYWYRQDPGQGLRLIYYSQIVNDFQKGDIAEGYSVSREKKESFPLTVTSAQKNPTAFYLCASRSRVLAGELFFGEGSRLTVL.

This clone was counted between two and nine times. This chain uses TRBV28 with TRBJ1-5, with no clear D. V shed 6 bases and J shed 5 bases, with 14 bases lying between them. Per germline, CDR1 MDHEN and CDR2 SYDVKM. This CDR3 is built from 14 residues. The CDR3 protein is CASSPPGGYQPQHF. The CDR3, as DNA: TGTGCCAGCAGCCCACCCGGAGGGTATCAGCCCCAGCATTTT.

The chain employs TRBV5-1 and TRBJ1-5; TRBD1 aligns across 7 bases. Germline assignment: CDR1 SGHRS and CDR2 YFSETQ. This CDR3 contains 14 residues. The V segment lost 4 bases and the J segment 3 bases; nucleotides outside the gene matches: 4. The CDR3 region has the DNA TGCGCCAGCAGCCAGGGGGGCGACAATCAGCCCCAGCATTTT. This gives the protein CASSQGGDNQPQHF.

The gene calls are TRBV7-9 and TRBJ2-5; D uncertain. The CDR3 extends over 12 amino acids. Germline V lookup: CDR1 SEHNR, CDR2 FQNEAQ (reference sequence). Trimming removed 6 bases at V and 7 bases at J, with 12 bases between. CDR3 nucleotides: TGTGCCAGCAGTCCTAGTTCGTCGACCCAGTACTTC. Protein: CASSPSSSTQYF.

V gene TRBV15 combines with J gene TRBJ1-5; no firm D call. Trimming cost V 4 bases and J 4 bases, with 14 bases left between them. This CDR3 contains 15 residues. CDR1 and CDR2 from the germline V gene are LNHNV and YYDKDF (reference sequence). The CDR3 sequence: CATSIPPVTNQPQHF. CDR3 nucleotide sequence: TGTGCCACCAGCATCCCGCCCGTGACAAATCAGCCCCAGCATTTT.

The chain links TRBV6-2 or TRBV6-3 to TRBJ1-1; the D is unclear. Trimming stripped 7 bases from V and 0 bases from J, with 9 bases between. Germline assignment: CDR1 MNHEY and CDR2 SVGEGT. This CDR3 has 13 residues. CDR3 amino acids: CASTPALNTEAFF. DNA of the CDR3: TGTGCCAGCACCCCGGCACTGAACACTGAAGCTTTCTTT.

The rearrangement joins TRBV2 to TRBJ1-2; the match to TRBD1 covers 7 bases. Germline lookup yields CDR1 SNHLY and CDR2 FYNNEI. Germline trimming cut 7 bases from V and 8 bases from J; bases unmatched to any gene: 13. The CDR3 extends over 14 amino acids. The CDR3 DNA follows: TGTGCCAGCATTGGGGACAGCACCCGGGGAGGCTACACCTTC. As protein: CASIGDSTRGGYTF.

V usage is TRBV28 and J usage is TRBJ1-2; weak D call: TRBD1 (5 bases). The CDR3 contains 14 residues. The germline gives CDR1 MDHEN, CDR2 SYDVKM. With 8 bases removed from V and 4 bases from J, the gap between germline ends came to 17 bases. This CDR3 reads CASLFGQGSYGYTF. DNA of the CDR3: TGTGCCAGCTTATTCGGGCAGGGTTCCTATGGCTACACCTTC.

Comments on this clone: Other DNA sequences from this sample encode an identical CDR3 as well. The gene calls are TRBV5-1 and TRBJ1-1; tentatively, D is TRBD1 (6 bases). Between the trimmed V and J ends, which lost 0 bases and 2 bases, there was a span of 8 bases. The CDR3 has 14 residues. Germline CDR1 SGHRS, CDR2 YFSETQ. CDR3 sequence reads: CASSLGTVNTEAFF. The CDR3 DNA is TGCGCCAGCAGCTTGGGGACAGTAAACACTGAAGCTTTCTTT.

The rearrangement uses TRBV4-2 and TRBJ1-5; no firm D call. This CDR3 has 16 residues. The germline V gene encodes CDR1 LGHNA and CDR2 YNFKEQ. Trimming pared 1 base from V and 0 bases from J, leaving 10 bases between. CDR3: CASSQAPGGSNQPQHF. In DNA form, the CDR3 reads TGTGCCAGCAGCCAAGCCCCCGGTGGTAGCAATCAGCCCCAGCATTTT.

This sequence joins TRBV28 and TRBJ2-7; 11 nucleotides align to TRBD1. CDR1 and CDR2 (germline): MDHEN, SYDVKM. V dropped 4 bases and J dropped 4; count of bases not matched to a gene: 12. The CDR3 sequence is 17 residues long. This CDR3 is CASSSPPGTGGLYEQYF. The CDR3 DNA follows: TGTGCCAGCAGTTCCCCACCGGGGACAGGGGGGCTTTACGAGCAGTACTTC.

As DNA, the CDR3 is TGTGCCAGCAGCCAATTCTCAGGTGGTCTCTATGGCTACACCTTC. It codes for CASSQFSGGLYGYTF. This rearrangement joins TRBV28 to TRBJ1-2; D is unclear. Trimming shortened V by 6 bases and J by 4 bases, and 18 bases separated the two germline ends. CDR3 length: 15 residues. The germline CDR1 and CDR2 sequences are MDHEN and SYDVKM.

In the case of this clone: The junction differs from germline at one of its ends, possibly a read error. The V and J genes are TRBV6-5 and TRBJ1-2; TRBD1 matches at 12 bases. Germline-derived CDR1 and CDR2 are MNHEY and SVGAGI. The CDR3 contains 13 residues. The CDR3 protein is CASSQVGTGGFFF. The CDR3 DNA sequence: TGTGCCAGCTCGCAGGTGGGGACAGGGGGCTTTTTCTTC.

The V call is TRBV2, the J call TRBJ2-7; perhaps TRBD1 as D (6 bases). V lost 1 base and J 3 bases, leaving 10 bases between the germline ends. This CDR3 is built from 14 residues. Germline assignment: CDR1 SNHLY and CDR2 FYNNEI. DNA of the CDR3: TGTGCCAGCAGTGAAGGTTGGGGGCACTACGAGCAGTACGTC. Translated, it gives CASSEGWGHYEQYV.

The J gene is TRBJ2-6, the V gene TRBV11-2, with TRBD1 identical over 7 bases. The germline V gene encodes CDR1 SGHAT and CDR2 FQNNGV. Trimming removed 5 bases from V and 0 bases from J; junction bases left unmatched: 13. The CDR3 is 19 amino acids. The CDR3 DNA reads TGTGCCAGCAGCCCTGCTCGGGACAGTTATTCCTCTGGGGCCAACGTCCTGACTTTC. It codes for CASSPARDSYSSGANVLTF.

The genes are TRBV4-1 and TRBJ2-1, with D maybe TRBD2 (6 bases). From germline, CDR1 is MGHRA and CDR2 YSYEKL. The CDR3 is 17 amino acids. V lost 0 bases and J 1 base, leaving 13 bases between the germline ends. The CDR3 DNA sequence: TGCGCCAGCAGCCAAGAAGTGGCGGGGTTGTCCTACAATGAGCAGTTCTTC. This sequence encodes CASSQEVAGLSYNEQFF.

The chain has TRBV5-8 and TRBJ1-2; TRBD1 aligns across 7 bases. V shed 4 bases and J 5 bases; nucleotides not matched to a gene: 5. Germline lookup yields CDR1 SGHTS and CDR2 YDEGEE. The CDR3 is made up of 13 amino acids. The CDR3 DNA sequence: TGTGCCAGCAGCACCACAGGGGAATATGGCTACACCTTC. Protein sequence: CASSTTGEYGYTF.

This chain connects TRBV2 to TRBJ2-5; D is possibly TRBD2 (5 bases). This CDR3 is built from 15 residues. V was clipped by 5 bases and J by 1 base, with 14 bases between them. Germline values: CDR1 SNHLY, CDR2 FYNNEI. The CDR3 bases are TGTGCCAGCAGTTCCGAGGGTAGGAGCCAAGAGACCCAGTACTTC. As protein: CASSSEGRSQETQYF.

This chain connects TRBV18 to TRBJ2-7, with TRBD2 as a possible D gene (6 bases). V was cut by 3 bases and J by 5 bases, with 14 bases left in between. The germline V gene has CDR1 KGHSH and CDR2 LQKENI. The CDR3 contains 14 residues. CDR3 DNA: TGTGCCAGCTCACCTGGCGGGGCTCGGGACGAGCAGTACTTC. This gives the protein CASSPGGARDEQYF.